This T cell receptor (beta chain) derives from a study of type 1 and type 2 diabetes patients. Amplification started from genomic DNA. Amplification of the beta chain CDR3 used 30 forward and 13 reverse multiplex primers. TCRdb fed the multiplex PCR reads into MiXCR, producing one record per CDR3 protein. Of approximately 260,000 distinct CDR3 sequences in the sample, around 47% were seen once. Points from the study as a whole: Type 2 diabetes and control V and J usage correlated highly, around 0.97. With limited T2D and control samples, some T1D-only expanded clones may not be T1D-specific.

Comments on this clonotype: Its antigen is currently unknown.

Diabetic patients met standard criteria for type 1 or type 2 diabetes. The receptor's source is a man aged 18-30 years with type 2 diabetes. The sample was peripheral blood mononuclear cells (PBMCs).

The CDR3 DNA reads TGTGCCTGGAGTGTGGGACACCATAATTCACCCCTCCACTTT. Translation: CAWSVGHHNSPLHF. The chain uses TRBV30 and TRBJ1-6; D is possibly TRBD1 (6 bases). The germline V gene encodes CDR1 GTSNPN and CDR2 SVGIG (reference sequence). The CDR3 is made up of 14 amino acids. Between the trimmed V and J ends, which lost 0 bases and 5 bases, there was a span of 8 bases.